The next 29 T cell receptor beta chains were all read from a single sample in a study of Graves' ophthalmopathy and Graves' hyperthyroidism. Amplified TCR beta CDR3 regions were obtained using RNA transcripts as template. HTBI primers primed a first-round RT-PCR, and a second-round multiplex PCR followed. TCRdb used MiXCR to reprocess the multiplex PCR reads, holding one entry per CDR3 protein. The table has about 200,000 distinct CDR3 sequences, 25% to 35% seen once; the top ten hold about 9.3%. Source material: peripheral blood. The receptors derive from a man aged 45-65 years with Graves' ophthalmopathy.

This sequence joins TRBV6-5 and TRBJ2-6; 10 positions match TRBD2. Germline CDR1 MNHEY, CDR2 SVGAGI. The CDR3 totals 16 residues. The junction had 4 bases not matched to a gene; V was cut back by 6 bases and J by 2 bases. The CDR3 loop is CASRPLAGAGANVLTF. The CDR3 DNA sequence: TGTGCCAGCAGACCTCTAGCGGGAGCTGGGGCCAACGTCCTGACTTTC.

This clonotype has a count of ten or more. This chain links TRBV6-5 with TRBJ2-7; possibly TRBD2 for D (7 bases). Per the germline V gene, CDR1 is MNHEY and CDR2 is SVGAGI. The V end lost 7 bases, the J end lost 3 bases, and 22 bases lay between the germline ends. CDR3 length: 16 amino acids. DNA for the CDR3: TGTGCCAGCAAGGGGGGGAGACAGTCAGTGCTCTACGAGCAGTACTTC. Encoded protein: CASKGGRQSVLYEQYF.

The sample holds many counts of this clonotype. This chain connects TRBV28 to TRBJ2-2; D ambiguous. This CDR3 spans 11 amino acids. Trimming took 4 bases from V and 8 from J, leaving 5 bases between them. Germline V gene sequence: CDR1 MDHEN, CDR2 SYDVKM. CDR3 loop: CASSWAGELFF. CDR3 sequence (DNA): TGTGCCAGCAGTTGGGCGGGGGAGCTGTTTTTT.

The chain carries TRBV27 and TRBJ1-5; D might be TRBD1 (5 bases). The CDR3 contains 15 residues. Germline lookup yields CDR1 MNHEY and CDR2 SMNVEV (reference sequence). V lost 4 bases and J 8 bases, leaving 18 bases between the germline ends. This chain's CDR3 is CASSWLGRRDEPQHF. DNA of the CDR3: TGTGCCAGCAGTTGGCTCGGCAGGAGGGACGAGCCCCAGCATTTT.

This clonotype was seen ten or more times. The chain carries TRBV19 and TRBJ2-7; no definite D call. The V end lost 0 bases, the J end lost 0 bases, and 9 bases lay between the germline ends. The CDR3 has 15 residues. Germline V gene lookup returns CDR1 LNHDA and CDR2 SQIVND (reference sequence). CDR3 in amino acids: CASSIEPEFSYEQYF. The CDR3 DNA sequence: TGTGCCAGTAGTATAGAACCGGAGTTCTCCTACGAGCAGTACTTC.

This clonotype came up many times. The chain combines TRBV5-1 with TRBJ2-7; D ambiguous. This CDR3 spans 13 amino acids. Trimming pared 1 base from V and 4 bases from J, leaving 9 bases between. Germline lookup yields CDR1 SGHRS and CDR2 YFSETQ. The CDR3 sequence is CASSLSGRYEQYF. DNA of the CDR3: TGCGCCAGCAGCTTGAGTGGGCGTTACGAGCAGTACTTC.

This sequence joins TRBV28 and TRBJ2-7; 12 bases are shared with TRBD2. The CDR3 totals 16 residues. The V segment lost 6 bases and the J segment 3 bases; nucleotides outside the gene matches: 9. Germline lookup yields CDR1 MDHEN and CDR2 SYDVKM. CDR3 DNA sequence: TGTGCCAGCAGCAGGACTAGCGGGACAACGGGCTACGAGCAGTACTTC. Translation gives CASSRTSGTTGYEQYF.

This clonotype was observed at least ten times. The genes are TRBV20-1 and TRBJ2-5; 7 nucleotides agree with TRBD1. The germline gives CDR1 DFQATT, CDR2 SNEGSKA (reference sequence). This CDR3 has 16 amino acids. V gave up 0 bases and J gave up 3 bases; unmatched junction bases: 10. CDR3 sequence (DNA): TGCAGTGCTAGAGATCCCTTGACAGGGCAGAAAGAGACCCAGTACTTC. This codes for CSARDPLTGQKETQYF.

V gene TRBV20-1 combines with J gene TRBJ2-5; D might be TRBD2 (5 bases). This CDR3 has 14 amino acids. V lost 0 bases, J lost 5 bases, and 13 bases lay in between. The germline V gene encodes CDR1 DFQATT and CDR2 SNEGSKA (reference sequence). The CDR3 DNA sequence: TGCAGTGCTAGAGATGCCACAAGAGGGGAGACCCAGTACTTC. As protein: CSARDATRGETQYF.

This clonotype was detected ten times or more. J is TRBJ2-5 and V is TRBV28; TRBD2 matches 8 bases. With 6 bases clipped from V and 4 bases from J, the junction kept 10 bases outside the gene matches. There are 15 residues in the CDR3. Germline V gives CDR1 MDHEN, CDR2 SYDVKM. CDR3 in DNA: TGTGCCAGCAGATCGAGCGGGAGCCGTGGAGAGACCCAGTACTTC. Its protein product is CASRSSGSRGETQYF.

This clonotype was seen ten or more times. This sequence joins TRBV6-5 and TRBJ1-1; no firm D call. Deletions cut 0 bases from V and 8 bases from J, with 10 bases between. Germline loops: CDR1 MNHEY, CDR2 SVGAGI. This CDR3 has 13 residues. CDR3 residues: CASSYSLAPEAFF. The CDR3 DNA reads TGTGCCAGCAGTTACTCGCTGGCACCCGAAGCTTTCTTT.

This clonotype was picked up many times. The chain has TRBV7-9 and TRBJ2-5, with a tentative D call TRBD1 (5 bases). Looked up from germline, CDR1 is SEHNR and CDR2 is FQNEAQ (reference sequence). V was shortened by 2 bases and J by 4 bases, with 11 bases between the two germline ends. The CDR3 contains 14 residues. CDR3 bases: TGTGCCAGCAGCTTACAGGACAACGGAGAGACCCAGTACTTC. Protein sequence: CASSLQDNGETQYF.

This clonotype was observed at least ten times. The gene calls are TRBV12-3 or TRBV12-4 and TRBJ2-7, with 8 bases that match TRBD1. Unmatched junction bases numbered 4, after V lost 5 bases and J lost 7 bases. The CDR3 covers 12 residues. The CDR3 coding sequence is TGTGCCAGCAGTGGACAGGGACGGGAGCAGTACTTC. Translation gives CASSGQGREQYF.

This clonotype came up many times. J is TRBJ2-5 and V is TRBV3-1; D call uncertain. The V and J ends lost 3 bases and 4 bases respectively, with 3 bases between them. This CDR3 spans 11 amino acids. Germline lookup yields CDR1 LGHDT and CDR2 YNNKEL (reference sequence). The CDR3 DNA reads as TGTGCCAGCAGCCAGGGAGAGACCCAGTACTTC. Its translation is CASSQGETQYF.

The chain joins TRBV7-2 to TRBJ2-7; maybe TRBD1 (5 bases). There are 14 residues in the CDR3. CDR1 and CDR2 (germline): SGHTA, FQGNSA. The V end lost 1 base, the J end lost 6 bases, and 13 bases lay between the germline ends. The CDR3 coding sequence is TGTGCCAGCAGCTTAGTGCCAGGGTTAAGCGAGCAGTACTTC. Residues: CASSLVPGLSEQYF.

This clonotype was seen many times. The chain joins TRBV19 to TRBJ1-1; D gene unclear. Germline V lookup: CDR1 LNHDA, CDR2 SQIVND (reference sequence). CDR3 size: 13 residues. Trimming left V 4 bases short and J 5 bases short, with 11 bases between. The CDR3 reads CASSNPTGTEAFF. The DNA of the CDR3 is TGTGCCAGTAGTAATCCAACGGGGACTGAAGCTTTCTTT.

This clonotype was counted many times. The gene calls are TRBV29-1 and TRBJ2-2; 8 positions agree with TRBD2. This CDR3 region has 15 residues. Losses at the gene ends were 3 bases for V and 4 bases for J; bases not matched to a gene: 7. Germline CDR1 and CDR2: SQVTM and ANQGSEA. The CDR3 DNA is TGCAGCGTTGATAGGGGACTAGTCGGCACCGGGGAGCTGTTTTTT. Encoded protein: CSVDRGLVGTGELFF.

This clonotype has at least ten counts. The chain joins TRBV6-5 to TRBJ2-7; D is unclear. The ends were cut back, 9 bases at V and 3 bases at J, with 9 bases in the middle. Germline loops: CDR1 MNHEY, CDR2 SVGAGI. This CDR3 region has 11 residues. CDR3 bases: TGTGCCAGTCGGACGGACTACGAGCAGTACTTC. Translating gives CASRTDYEQYF.

The chain combines TRBV6-1 with TRBJ2-7, with D perhaps matching TRBD2 (6 bases). From germline, CDR1 is MNHNS and CDR2 SASEGT. The CDR3 consists of 13 residues. V gave up 6 bases and J gave up 2 bases, with 11 bases separating them. CDR3 DNA: TGTGCCAGCAGGGCGGACTACACCTACGAGCAGTACTTC. Translated: CASRADYTYEQYF.

This clonotype showed up many times. The chain employs TRBV30 and TRBJ2-7; 9 nucleotides line up with TRBD2. The CDR3 loop spans 15 amino acids. V was clipped by 0 bases and J by 3 bases; unmatched bases: 6. Germline CDR1 reads GTSNPN; CDR2 reads SVGIG (reference sequence). The CDR3 protein is CAWSVGLAGSYEQYF. In DNA form, the CDR3 reads TGTGCCTGGAGTGTGGGGCTAGCGGGAAGCTACGAGCAGTACTTC.

This clonotype was detected ten times or more. The rearrangement joins TRBV6-2 or TRBV6-3 to TRBJ2-4; the D gene is possibly TRBD2 (6 bases). Germline CDR1 MNHEY, CDR2 SVGEGT. V lost 5 bases and J 0 bases, leaving 23 bases between the germline ends. The CDR3 sequence is 19 residues long. Here the CDR3 reads CASSHHLGGTAIAKNIQYF. The CDR3 DNA reads as TGTGCCAGCAGTCACCACCTAGGCGGGACTGCAATAGCCAAAAACATTCAGTACTTC.

In its sample, this clonotype was seen many times. V and J are TRBV27 and TRBJ1-5; D is unclear. Trimming stripped 1 base from V and 2 bases from J, with 9 bases between. This CDR3 comprises 15 residues. Germline loops: CDR1 MNHEY, CDR2 SMNVEV (reference sequence). The DNA of the CDR3 is TGTGCCAGCAGTTTATTTACGGATGGCAATCAGCCCCAGCATTTT. As protein: CASSLFTDGNQPQHF.

There are many counts of this clonotype. The V gene is TRBV7-2, the J gene TRBJ2-5; 10 bases are shared with TRBD1. The germline CDR1 and CDR2 sequences are SGHTA and FQGNSA. There are 16 residues in the CDR3. J gave up 5 bases and V 4 bases, and 10 bases lay outside the gene matches. The CDR3 DNA follows: TGTGCCAGCAGCTCCCCCGGGACAGGGGATGGTGAGACCCAGTACTTC. Translating it yields CASSSPGTGDGETQYF.

This clonotype was detected many times. This chain uses TRBV7-2 with TRBJ2-4, with 8 bases matching TRBD1. Germline V lookup: CDR1 SGHTA, CDR2 FQGNSA. CDR3 length: 16 residues. Losses at the gene ends were 0 bases for V and 8 bases for J; bases not matched to a gene: 9. CDR3 sequence reads: CASSLALVNRGDIQYF. In DNA, the CDR3 is TGTGCCAGCAGCTTAGCCTTAGTAAACAGGGGGGACATTCAGTACTTC. Full variable domain (missing parts from reference TRBV7-2 and TRBJ2-4): GAGVSQSPSNKVTEKGKDVELRCDPISGHTALYWYRQSLGQGLEFLIYFQGNSAPDKSGLPSDRFSAERTGGSVSTLTIQRTQQEDSAVYLCASSLALVNRGDIQYFGAGTRLSVL.

There are many counts of this clonotype. V gene TRBV12-3 or TRBV12-4 combines with J gene TRBJ2-7; TRBD2 might be the D (5 bases). This CDR3 has 17 residues. Trimming removed 0 bases from V and 0 bases from J, with 15 bases in between. The CDR3 nucleotides read TGTGCCAGCAGTTTAGCTGCGGGTCCCCCCGGCTCCTACGAGCAGTACTTC. This codes for CASSLAAGPPGSYEQYF.

V usage is TRBV20-1 and J usage is TRBJ1-1; D is unresolved. Germline V gives CDR1 DFQATT, CDR2 SNEGSKA (reference sequence). This CDR3 comprises 11 residues. In DNA form, the CDR3 reads TGCAGGGCTGCGCTGAACACTGAAGCTTTCTTT. It translates to CRAALNTEAFF.

This clonotype was detected many times. The V and J genes are TRBV20-1 and TRBJ1-5; TRBD1 might be the D (6 bases). The CDR3 runs to 15 residues. Germline loops: CDR1 DFQATT, CDR2 SNEGSKA (reference sequence). With 6 bases removed from V and 1 base from J, the gap between germline ends came to 16 bases. The CDR3 coding sequence is TGCAGTGCCACCTGGGGGCCAGAGAGCAATCAGCCCCAGCATTTT. Its protein is CSATWGPESNQPQHF.

This clonotype was seen many times. The rearrangement links TRBV7-2 to TRBJ2-1; TRBD2 matches at 12 bases. In germline, CDR1 is SGHTA, CDR2 FQGNSA. The CDR3 length is 17 residues. The V segment lost 0 bases and the J segment 4 bases; nucleotides outside the gene matches: 4. The CDR3 DNA reads TGTGCCAGCAGCTTAGCGACTAGCGGGAGACGGTACAATGAGCAGTTCTTC. Protein sequence: CASSLATSGRRYNEQFF.

The chain combines TRBV28 with TRBJ2-7; D possibly corresponds to TRBD2 (6 bases). CDR3 size: 13 residues. Germline CDR1 reads MDHEN; CDR2 reads SYDVKM. Trimming removed 7 bases at V and 0 bases at J, with 10 bases between. CDR3 residues: CASTTSYSYEQYF. The CDR3 DNA is TGTGCCAGCACAACTAGCTACTCCTACGAGCAGTACTTC.